One and the same sample provided the 12 T cell receptor beta chains below, sequenced in a study of PD-1 blockade in classical Hodgkin lymphoma. Produced via immunoSEQ multiplex PCR; TCRdb's table is partial and in-frame only. The sample holds 20,000 to 25,000 clones, 60% to 80% seen once. Time point given: cycle 4 day 1 (C4D1), after five to seven weeks of nivolumab. There was relapse after autologous stem cell transplantation in every patient, and there was variation in brentuximab vedotin exposure. Sequenced material: peripheral blood mononuclear cells (PBMCs), taken before the fourth cycle of nivolumab. All receptors come from a human donor with classical Hodgkin lymphoma.

The table lists this clone with a count of one. The gene calls are TRBV6-7 and TRBJ2-1; TRBD2 matches at 11 bases. TRBV6-7 is identified as an open reading frame with a role that is uncertain. Losses at the gene ends were 0 bases for V and 7 bases for J; bases not matched to a gene: 8. The CDR3 extends over 17 amino acids. The CDR3 protein is CASSYSTSGKAGNEQFF. The CDR3 DNA sequence: TGTGCCAGCAGTTACTCGACTAGCGGGAAGGCCGGGAATGAGCAGTTCTTC.

V usage is TRBV29-1 and J usage is TRBJ1-1; D is undetermined. Trimming pared 7 bases from V and 3 bases from J, leaving 12 bases between. The germline V gene has CDR1 SQVTM and CDR2 ANQGSEA. This CDR3 contains 12 residues. The CDR3 reads CSAVEAHTEAFF. The CDR3 DNA reads TGCAGCGCCGTGGAGGCCCACACTGAAGCTTTCTTT.

V usage is TRBV6-6 and J usage is TRBJ1-2; D is unclear. Per germline, CDR1 MNHNY and CDR2 SVGAGI (reference sequence). Trimming removed 4 bases at V and 1 base at J, with 13 bases between. This CDR3 region has 15 residues. CDR3 in amino acids: CASSSTWSLNYGYTF. DNA for the CDR3: TGTGCCAGCAGTTCTACCTGGTCTCTTAACTATGGCTACACCTTC.

The V call is TRBV5-3, the J call TRBJ2-1, with TRBD2 matching over 14 bases. TRBV5-3 is assigned to the ORF class and has an uncertain function. This CDR3 is built from 15 residues. Trimming took 8 bases from V and 6 from J; bases not matched to a gene: 7. Here the CDR3 DNA reads TGTGCCAGCAGCCTAGGACTAGCGGGAGGCAATGAGCAGTTCTTC. Residues: CASSLGLAGGNEQFF.

A single count supports this clone. The CDR3 loop is CASSVGTSRQETQYF. The CDR3 nucleotides are TGTGCCAGCAGCGTAGGGACCTCGCGTCAAGAGACCCAGTACTTC. The genes are TRBV9 and TRBJ2-5; D not resolved. Trimming left V 0 bases short and J 2 bases short, with 11 bases between. The CDR3 covers 15 residues. Germline V gene lookup returns CDR1 SGDLS and CDR2 YYNGEE.

This chain uses TRBV6-1 with TRBJ2-5; tentative D call: TRBD2 (7 bases). Germline V gene sequence: CDR1 MNHNS, CDR2 SASEGT. CDR3 length equals 15 residues. Trimming stripped 0 bases from V and 5 bases from J, with 13 bases between. CDR3 nucleotide sequence: TGTGCCAGCAGTGAAGCTGGCGGGGGCTGGGAGACCCAGTACTTC. This gives the protein CASSEAGGGWETQYF.

The gene calls are TRBV7-2 and TRBJ1-6; no clear D gene. Germline V gene sequence: CDR1 SGHTA, CDR2 FQGNSA. This CDR3 region has 14 residues. Deletions cut 7 bases from V and 5 bases from J, with 12 bases between. The CDR3: CASTPRADNSPLHF. CDR3 sequence (DNA): TGTGCCAGCACTCCGAGGGCTGATAATTCACCCCTCCACTTT. Filled out from reference TRBV7-2 and TRBJ1-6, the complete variable domain reads GAGVSQSPSNKVTEKGKDVELRCDPISGHTALYWYRQSLGQGLEFLIYFQGNSAPDKSGLPSDRFSAERTGGSVSTLTIQRTQQEDSAVYLCASTPRADNSPLHFGNGTRLTVT.

This chain joins TRBV4-2 and TRBJ1-5, with TRBD1 as a possible D gene (5 bases). The CDR3 spans 15 residues. CDR1 is LGHNA, CDR2 YNFKEQ, per germline. Trimming removed 0 bases from V and 5 bases from J, with 11 bases in between. The chain's CDR3 is CASSQELPGHQPQHF. The CDR3 DNA follows: TGTGCCAGCAGCCAAGAACTACCGGGACATCAGCCCCAGCATTTT.

This clone is judged medium-sized (0.01 to 0.1%). The chain carries TRBV11-3 and TRBJ1-1; 10 bases are shared with TRBD1. Germline V lookup: CDR1 SGHNT, CDR2 YENEEA. The junction had 9 bases not matched to a gene; V was cut back by 5 bases and J by 3 bases. The CDR3 has 16 amino acids. CDR3: CASSPEDRGWDTEAFF. The CDR3 nucleotides are TGTGCCAGCAGCCCTGAGGACAGGGGGTGGGACACTGAAGCTTTCTTT.

This chain links TRBV5-4 with TRBJ2-1; D may be TRBD2 (7 bases). Germline CDR1 SGHNT, CDR2 YYREEE (reference sequence). Trimming left V 3 bases short and J 5 bases short, with 18 bases between. The CDR3 has 16 amino acids. The CDR3 region is CASSSPLRGLHNEQFF. The DNA for the CDR3 is TGTGCCAGCAGCTCGCCCCTGCGGGGGCTACACAATGAGCAGTTCTTC.

J is TRBJ2-5 and V is TRBV7-2, with 7 bases identical to TRBD2. This CDR3 region has 14 residues. The J segment lost 4 bases and the V segment lost 6 bases, leaving 8 bases of the junction unmatched. In germline, CDR1 is SGHTA, CDR2 FQGNSA. The CDR3: CASSYRLAPETQYF. The CDR3 coding sequence is TGTGCCAGCAGTTACCGACTAGCTCCAGAGACCCAGTACTTC.

This clone was detected a few times. The chain recombines TRBV28 with TRBJ1-1; no reliable D call. From germline, CDR1 is MDHEN and CDR2 SYDVKM. V was cut by 8 bases and J by 7 bases, with 14 bases left in between. This CDR3 is built from 12 residues. The CDR3: CASHVQAGEAFF. The CDR3 DNA follows: TGTGCCAGCCACGTTCAGGCCGGTGAAGCTTTCTTT.